These T cell receptor beta chains were read from a single sample in a study of blood T cell repertoires in COVID-19. TCRdb keeps only in-frame clones here, not all; method: immunoSEQ multiplex PCR. The sample records around 340,000 clones, 80% to 90% being singletons. The material sequenced was PBMCs or T cells enriched from blood (not recorded which). The origin of the receptors is a woman between 40 and 55 years old with acute COVID-19. The CDR3 runs from the conserved cysteine through the conserved F or W. The D gene is left open where the match is weak. Size is stated for part of the rows, as once, few or many counts, or as a class when the clone is expanded.

clone size,CDR3 length,D gene,V gene,J gene,CDR3 protein,CDR3 DNA
.,13,.,TRBV7-2,TRBJ2-2,CASSEDRTGELFF,TGTGCCAGCAGCGAGGACAGAACCGGGGAGCTGTTTTTT
.,15,TRBD1,TRBV27,TRBJ1-6,CASSGGTGGASPLHF,TGTGCCAGCAGTGGGGGGACAGGGGGCGCGTCACCCCTCCACTTT
few,13,.,TRBV7-8,TRBJ2-7,CASSLEQGIEQYF,TGTGCCAGCAGCTTAGAACAGGGAATCGAGCAGTACTTC
.,16,.,TRBV28,TRBJ1-5,CASTSGGIISNQPQHF,TGTGCCAGCACCTCTGGGGGGATTATAAGCAATCAGCCCCAGCATTTT
few,13,.,TRBV29-1,TRBJ1-1,CSASRVFVPEAFF,TGCAGCGCTTCCAGGGTTTTCGTTCCTGAAGCTTTCTTT
.,15,TRBD1,TRBV2,TRBJ1-4,CASRGTGSGGEKLFF,TGTGCCAGCAGAGGGACAGGGAGCGGGGGGGAAAAACTGTTTTTT
.,15,.,TRBV11-3,TRBJ2-7,CASSTSGTNSYEQYF,TGTGCCAGCAGCACTTCCGGGACAAACTCCTACGAGCAGTACTTC
.,17,TRBD2,TRBV27,TRBJ2-3,CASSAGLAGGLADTQYF,TGTGCCAGCAGTGCCGGACTAGCGGGGGGGCTTGCAGATACGCAGTATTTT
.,18,TRBD1,TRBV9,TRBJ1-4,CASSGGTGNSATNEKLFF,TGTGCCAGCAGCGGCGGGACAGGGAACTCTGCAACTAATGAAAAACTGTTTTTT
.,15,.,TRBV7-9,TRBJ2-3,CASKEEGVVVGTQYF,TGTGCCAGCAAGGAGGAGGGAGTCGTCGTCGGTACGCAGTATTTT
.,13,TRBD2,TRBV6-4,TRBJ2-7,CASSVASGYEQYF,TGTGCCAGCAGTGTCGCTAGCGGCTACGAGCAGTACTTC
.,16,TRBD2,TRBV19,TRBJ2-3,CASRTFGTSGTDTQYF,TGTGCCAGTAGGACGTTCGGGACTAGCGGTACAGATACGCAGTATTTT
.,13,.,TRBV14,TRBJ1-2,CASSQKSRGGYTF,TGTGCCAGCAGCCAAAAGTCTCGGGGTGGCTACACCTTC
.,15,.,TRBV15,TRBJ1-6,CATSSTGRGDSPLHF,TGTGCCACCAGCTCGACAGGCAGGGGTGATTCACCCCTCCACTTT
.,18,TRBD1,TRBV7-3,TRBJ1-1,CASSPRPGTGAASTEAFF,TGTGCCAGCAGCCCCCGCCCGGGGACAGGGGCTGCGAGCACTGAAGCTTTCTTT
.,13,.,TRBV7-8,TRBJ1-1,CASSLGSNTEAFF,TGTGCCAGCTCCCTGGGGAGTAACACTGAAGCTTTCTTT
.,16,TRBD2,TRBV5-1,TRBJ2-1,CASSLVASGSHNEQFF,TGCGCCAGCAGCTTGGTGGCTAGCGGGAGCCACAATGAGCAGTTCTTC
.,17,TRBD2,TRBV7-2,TRBJ2-3,CASSLGGAGGRPDTQYF,TGTGCCAGCAGCTTAGGTGGTGCGGGGGGCCGGCCGGATACGCAGTATTTT
.,15,TRBD2,TRBV2,TRBJ2-3,CASSERGLGTDTQYF,TGTGCCAGCAGTGAAAGGGGACTAGGCACAGATACGCAGTATTTT
.,15,TRBD2,TRBV18,TRBJ2-7,CASSPRTSGLYEQYF,TGTGCCAGCTCACCCCGGACTAGCGGCCTCTACGAGCAGTACTTC
.,13,.,TRBV27,TRBJ1-4,CASRWEGEEKLFF,TGTGCCAGCAGGTGGGAGGGGGAAGAAAAACTGTTTTTT
.,16,TRBD2,TRBV7-3,TRBJ2-1,CASSQLAGGSYNEQFF,TGTGCCAGCAGCCAACTAGCGGGGGGCTCCTACAATGAGCAGTTCTTC
.,14,.,TRBV19,TRBJ2-7,CASSIGGALDEQYF,TGTGCCAGTAGTATTGGTGGAGCCCTGGACGAGCAGTACTTC
.,18,.,TRBV5-3,TRBJ1-5,CARSLPTPLGWGNQPQHF,TGTGCCAGAAGCTTGCCGACCCCCCTAGGATGGGGCAATCAGCCCCAGCATTTT
.,15,TRBD2,TRBV7-2,TRBJ2-7,CASSTRLADSYEQYF,TGTGCCAGCAGCACGAGACTAGCGGACTCCTACGAGCAGTACTTC
once,14,TRBD1,TRBV28,TRBJ1-2,CASSLPGTGGLYTF,TGTGCCAGCAGTTTACCCGGGACAGGGGGTTTATACACCTTC
.,13,.,TRBV4-1,TRBJ1-1,CASSQERGTEAFF,TGCGCCAGCAGCCAAGAAAGGGGAACTGAAGCTTTCTTT
.,13,TRBD1,TRBV3-1/TRBV3-2,TRBJ1-6,CASSPGQGSPLHF,TGTGCCAGCAGCCCTGGACAGGGTTCACCCCTCCACTTT
.,14,.,TRBV6-2/TRBV6-3,TRBJ1-2,CASSYLRRGYGYTF,TGTGCCAGCAGTTACCTCCGCCGGGGATATGGCTACACCTTC
.,14,TRBD1,TRBV28,TRBJ1-6,CASLYRGRGSPLHF,TGTGCCAGCCTATACAGGGGGCGGGGATCACCCCTCCACTTT
.,20,TRBD2,TRBV19,TRBJ2-1,CASSINWRLAGGSTGNEQFF,TGTGCCAGTAGTATCAATTGGCGGCTAGCGGGAGGTTCCACGGGCAATGAGCAGTTCTTC
.,12,.,TRBV12-3/TRBV12-4,TRBJ1-2,CASSLDSYGYTF,TGTGCCAGCAGTTTGGACAGTTATGGCTACACCTTC
.,13,.,TRBV7-3,TRBJ1-1,CASSRKGDTEAFF,TGTGCCAGCAGCCGAAAGGGGGACACTGAAGCTTTCTTT
.,13,.,TRBV9,TRBJ2-7,CASSGRTDHEQYF,TGTGCCAGCAGCGGACGGACAGATCACGAGCAGTACTTC
once,18,.,TRBV7-2,TRBJ2-7,CASSLARMGGVNPYEQYF,TGTGCCAGCAGCTTAGCACGAATGGGCGGGGTAAACCCCTACGAGCAGTACTTC
.,16,.,TRBV7-6,TRBJ1-6,CASSLVPDRTVSPLHF,TGTGCCAGCAGCTTAGTCCCCGACAGGACCGTTTCACCCCTCCACTTT
.,13,.,TRBV3-1/TRBV3-2,TRBJ1-5,CASSQGGFQPQHF,TGTGCCAGCAGCCAGGGGGGATTTCAGCCCCAGCATTTT
.,16,.,TRBV5-5,TRBJ1-1,CASSLLENAWNTEAFF,TGTGCCAGCAGCTTGCTCGAAAATGCGTGGAACACTGAAGCTTTCTTT
.,15,.,TRBV5-8,TRBJ2-5,CASSLSPWGEETQYF,TGTGCCAGCAGCTTGTCGCCCTGGGGAGAAGAGACCCAGTACTTC
.,16,TRBD2,TRBV4-2,TRBJ2-3,CASSQEVASGKDTQYF,TGTGCCAGCAGCCAAGAGGTGGCTAGCGGGAAGGATACGCAGTATTTT
once,21,TRBD2,TRBV3-1/TRBV3-2,TRBJ2-4,CASSQDVPGSGGGILKNIQYF,TGTGCCAGCAGCCAAGATGTTCCGGGTAGCGGGGGAGGGATTTTGAAAAACATTCAGTACTTC
once,17,TRBD1,TRBV27,TRBJ1-5,CASSLSPRGRGNQPQHF,TGTGCCAGCAGTTTATCCCCGAGAGGCAGGGGGAATCAGCCCCAGCATTTT
.,14,TRBD1,TRBV28,TRBJ1-5,CASSQQGNNQPQHF,TGTGCCAGCAGTCAACAGGGGAACAATCAGCCCCAGCATTTT
few,16,.,TRBV9,TRBJ2-7,CASSVAPGGSSYEQYF,TGTGCCAGCAGCGTAGCCCCTGGGGGGAGCTCCTACGAGCAGTACTTC
once,16,TRBD1,TRBV19,TRBJ2-6,CASRNEGALGANVLTF,TGTGCCAGTAGGAATGAGGGGGCGCTTGGGGCCAACGTCCTGACTTTC
.,15,TRBD2,TRBV24-1,TRBJ2-5,CATSDGSGAQETQYF,TGTGCCACCAGTGATGGTAGCGGGGCTCAAGAGACCCAGTACTTC
.,13,TRBD1,TRBV2,TRBJ1-3,CASNYRGGNTIYF,TGTGCCAGCAATTACAGGGGTGGAAACACCATATATTTT
.,19,TRBD1,TRBV27,TRBJ1-6,CASSSSLRDSSNFRSPLHF,TGTGCCAGCAGCTCTTCCCTCCGGGACAGCTCAAATTTTAGGTCACCCCTCCACTTT
.,13,.,TRBV18,TRBJ2-2,CASRGSSTGELFF,TGTGCCAGTCGGGGATCGAGCACCGGGGAGCTGTTTTTT
.,15,.,TRBV4-1,TRBJ2-7,CASSQNPGHGYEQYF,TGCGCCAGCAGCCAAAACCCGGGACACGGCTACGAGCAGTACTTC